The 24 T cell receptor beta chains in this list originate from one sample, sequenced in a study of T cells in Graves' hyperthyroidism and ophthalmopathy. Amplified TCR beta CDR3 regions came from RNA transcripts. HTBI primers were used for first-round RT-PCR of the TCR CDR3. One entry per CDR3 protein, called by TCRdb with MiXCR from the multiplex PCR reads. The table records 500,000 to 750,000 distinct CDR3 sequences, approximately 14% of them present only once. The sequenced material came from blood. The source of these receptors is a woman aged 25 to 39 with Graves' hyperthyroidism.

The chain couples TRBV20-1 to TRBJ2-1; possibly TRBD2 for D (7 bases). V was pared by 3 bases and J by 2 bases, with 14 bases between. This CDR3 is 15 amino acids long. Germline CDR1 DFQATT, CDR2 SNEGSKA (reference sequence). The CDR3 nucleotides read TGCAGTGCTAGCTGGGCGGGGGCTGCCTACAATGAGCAGTTCTTC. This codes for CSASWAGAAYNEQFF.

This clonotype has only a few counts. The CDR3 coding sequence is TGCAGCGTTGCAGCGGGAGCAGTCTACGAGCAGTACTTC. This translates into CSVAAGAVYEQYF. The chain employs TRBV29-1 and TRBJ2-7; 8 positions agree with TRBD2. The CDR3 runs to 13 residues. Germline CDR1 is SQVTM and CDR2 is ANQGSEA. V lost 4 bases to trimming and J lost 3 bases; unmatched junction nucleotides: 5.

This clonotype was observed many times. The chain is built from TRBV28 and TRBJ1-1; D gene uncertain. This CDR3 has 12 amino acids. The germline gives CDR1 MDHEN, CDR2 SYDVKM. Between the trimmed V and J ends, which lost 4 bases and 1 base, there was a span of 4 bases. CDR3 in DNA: TGTGCCAGCAGTTATTGGAACACTGAAGCTTTCTTT. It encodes CASSYWNTEAFF.

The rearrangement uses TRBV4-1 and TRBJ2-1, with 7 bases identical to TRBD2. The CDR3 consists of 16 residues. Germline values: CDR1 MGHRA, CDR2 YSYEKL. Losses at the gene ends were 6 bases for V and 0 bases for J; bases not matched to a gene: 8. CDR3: CASRGAGISSYNEQFF. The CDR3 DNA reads TGCGCCAGCAGGGGAGCGGGGATCAGCTCCTACAATGAGCAGTTCTTC.

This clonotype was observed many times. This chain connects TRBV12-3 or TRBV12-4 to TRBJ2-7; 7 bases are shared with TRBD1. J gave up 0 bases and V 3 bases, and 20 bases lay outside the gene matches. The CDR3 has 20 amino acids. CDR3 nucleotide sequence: TGTGCCAGCAGTTTTCGTTTTGGGGACAGCACCTCCTTGAGCTCCTACGAGCAGTACTTC. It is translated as CASSFRFGDSTSLSSYEQYF.

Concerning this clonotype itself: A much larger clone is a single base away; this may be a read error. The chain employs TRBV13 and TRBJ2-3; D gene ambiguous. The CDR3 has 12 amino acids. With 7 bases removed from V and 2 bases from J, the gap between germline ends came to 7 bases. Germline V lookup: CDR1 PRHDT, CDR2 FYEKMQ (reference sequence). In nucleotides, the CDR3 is TGTGCCAGCAACCAACCCACAGATACGCAGTATTTT. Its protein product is CASNQPTDTQYF.

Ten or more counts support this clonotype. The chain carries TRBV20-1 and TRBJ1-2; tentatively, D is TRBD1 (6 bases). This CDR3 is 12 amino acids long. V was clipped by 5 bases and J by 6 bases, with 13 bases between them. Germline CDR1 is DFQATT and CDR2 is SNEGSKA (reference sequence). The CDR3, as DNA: TGCAGTGCTGAAAAGGGGGTACATGGCTACACCTTC. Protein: CSAEKGVHGYTF.

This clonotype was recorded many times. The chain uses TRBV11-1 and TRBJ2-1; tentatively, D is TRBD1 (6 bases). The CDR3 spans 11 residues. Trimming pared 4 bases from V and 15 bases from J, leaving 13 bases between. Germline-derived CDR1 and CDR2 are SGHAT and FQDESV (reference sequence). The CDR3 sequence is CASSSTGLLFF. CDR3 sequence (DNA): TGTGCCAGCAGCTCAACAGGGTTGCTGTTCTTC.

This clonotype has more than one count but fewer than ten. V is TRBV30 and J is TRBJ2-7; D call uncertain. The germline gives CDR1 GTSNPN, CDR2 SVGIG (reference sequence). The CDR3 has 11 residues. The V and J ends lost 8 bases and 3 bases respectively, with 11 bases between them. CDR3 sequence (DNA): TGTGCCCACTCCGCCGGCTACGAGCAGTACTTC. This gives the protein CAHSAGYEQYF.

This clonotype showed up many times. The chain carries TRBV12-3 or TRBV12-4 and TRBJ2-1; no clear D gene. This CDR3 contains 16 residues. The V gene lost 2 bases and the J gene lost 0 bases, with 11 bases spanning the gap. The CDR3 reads CASSLIPLNSYNEQFF. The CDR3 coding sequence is TGTGCCAGCAGTTTAATCCCTCTAAACTCCTACAATGAGCAGTTCTTC.

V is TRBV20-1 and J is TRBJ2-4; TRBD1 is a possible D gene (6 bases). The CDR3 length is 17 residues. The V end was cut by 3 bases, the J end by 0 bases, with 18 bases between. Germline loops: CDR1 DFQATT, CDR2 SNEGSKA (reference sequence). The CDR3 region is CSASSPWDNIAKNIQYF. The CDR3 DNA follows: TGCAGTGCTAGTAGTCCTTGGGACAATATAGCCAAAAACATTCAGTACTTC.

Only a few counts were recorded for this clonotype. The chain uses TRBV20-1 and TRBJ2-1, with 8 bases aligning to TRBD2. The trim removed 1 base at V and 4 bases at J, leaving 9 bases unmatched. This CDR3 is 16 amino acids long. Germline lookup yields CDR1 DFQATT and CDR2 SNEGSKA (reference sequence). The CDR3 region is CSARARAGVGYNEQFF. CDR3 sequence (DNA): TGCAGTGCTAGAGCCAGAGCGGGAGTGGGATACAATGAGCAGTTCTTC.

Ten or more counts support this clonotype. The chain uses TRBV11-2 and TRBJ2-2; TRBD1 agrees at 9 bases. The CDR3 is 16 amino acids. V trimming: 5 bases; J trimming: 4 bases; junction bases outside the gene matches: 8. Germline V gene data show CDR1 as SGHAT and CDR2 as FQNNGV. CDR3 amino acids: CASSPPGQGSTGELFF. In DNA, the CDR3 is TGTGCCAGCAGCCCCCCGGGACAGGGTAGCACCGGGGAGCTGTTTTTT.

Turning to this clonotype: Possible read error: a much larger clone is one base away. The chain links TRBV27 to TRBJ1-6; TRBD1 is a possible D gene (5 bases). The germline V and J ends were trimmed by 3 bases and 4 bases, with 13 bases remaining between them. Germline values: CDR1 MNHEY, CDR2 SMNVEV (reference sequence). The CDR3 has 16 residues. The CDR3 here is CASSFQGDTYNSPLHF. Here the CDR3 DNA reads TGTGCCAGCAGTTTTCAAGGGGATACTTATAATTCACCCCTCCACTTT.

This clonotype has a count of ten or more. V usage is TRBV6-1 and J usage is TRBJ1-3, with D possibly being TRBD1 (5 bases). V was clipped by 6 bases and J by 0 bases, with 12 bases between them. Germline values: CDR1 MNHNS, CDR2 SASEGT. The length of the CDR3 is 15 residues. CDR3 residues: CASRRDGSSGNTIYF. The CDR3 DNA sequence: TGTGCCAGCAGGAGGGACGGAAGCTCTGGAAACACCATATATTTT.

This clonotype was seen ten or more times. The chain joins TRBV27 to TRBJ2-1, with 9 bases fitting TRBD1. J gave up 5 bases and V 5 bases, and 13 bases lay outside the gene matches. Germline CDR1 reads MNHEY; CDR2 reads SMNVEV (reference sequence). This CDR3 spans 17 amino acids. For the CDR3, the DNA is TGTGCCAGCAGTCCCCTCCCCCGGGACAGGGCCAACAATGAGCAGTTCTTC. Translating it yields CASSPLPRDRANNEQFF.

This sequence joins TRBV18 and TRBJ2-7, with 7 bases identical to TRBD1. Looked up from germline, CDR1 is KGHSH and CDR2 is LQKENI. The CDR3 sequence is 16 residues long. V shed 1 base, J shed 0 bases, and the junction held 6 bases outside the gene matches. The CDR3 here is CASSPLRRDSSYEQYF. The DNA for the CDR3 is TGTGCCAGCTCACCACTAAGACGGGACAGCTCCTACGAGCAGTACTTC.

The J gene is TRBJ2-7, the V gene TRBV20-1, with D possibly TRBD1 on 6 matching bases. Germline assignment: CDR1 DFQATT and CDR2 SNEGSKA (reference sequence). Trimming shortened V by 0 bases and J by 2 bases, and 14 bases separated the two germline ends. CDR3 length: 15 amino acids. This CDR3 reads CSARDFDRPTYEQYF. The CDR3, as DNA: TGCAGTGCTAGAGATTTTGACAGGCCAACCTACGAGCAGTACTTC.

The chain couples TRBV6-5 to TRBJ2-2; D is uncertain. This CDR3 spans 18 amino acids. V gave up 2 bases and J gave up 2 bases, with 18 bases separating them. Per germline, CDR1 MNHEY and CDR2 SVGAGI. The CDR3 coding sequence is TGTGCCAGCAGTTACGGCCGCCACAGAGGAACCAACACCGGGGAGCTGTTTTTT. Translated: CASSYGRHRGTNTGELFF.

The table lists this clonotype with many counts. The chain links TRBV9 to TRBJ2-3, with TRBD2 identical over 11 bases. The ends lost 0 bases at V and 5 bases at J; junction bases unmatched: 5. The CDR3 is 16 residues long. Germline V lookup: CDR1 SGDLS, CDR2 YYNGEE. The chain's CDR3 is CASSVGLAGGLDTQYF. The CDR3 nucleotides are TGTGCCAGCAGCGTAGGGTTAGCGGGAGGGTTAGATACGCAGTATTTT.

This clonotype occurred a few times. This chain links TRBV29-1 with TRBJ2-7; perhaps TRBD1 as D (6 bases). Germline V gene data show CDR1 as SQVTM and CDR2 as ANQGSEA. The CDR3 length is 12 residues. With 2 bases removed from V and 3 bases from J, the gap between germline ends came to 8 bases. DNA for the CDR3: TGCAGCGTTGAACAGGGGAGCTACGAGCAGTACTTC. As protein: CSVEQGSYEQYF.

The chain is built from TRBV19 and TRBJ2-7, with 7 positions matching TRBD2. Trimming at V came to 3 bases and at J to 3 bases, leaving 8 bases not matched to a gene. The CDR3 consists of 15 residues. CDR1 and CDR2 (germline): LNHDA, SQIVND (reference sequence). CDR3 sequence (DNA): TGTGCCAGTAGTATGTTCGCGGGAGCAGGCTACGAGCAGTACTTC. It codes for CASSMFAGAGYEQYF.

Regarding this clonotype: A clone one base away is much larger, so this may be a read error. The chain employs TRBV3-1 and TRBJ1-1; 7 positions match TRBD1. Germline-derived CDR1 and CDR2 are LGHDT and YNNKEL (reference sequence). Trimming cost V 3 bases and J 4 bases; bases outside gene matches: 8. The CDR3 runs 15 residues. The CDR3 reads CASSHADRLSTEAFF. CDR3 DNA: TGTGCCAGCAGCCACGCGGACAGGCTGAGCACTGAAGCTTTCTTT.

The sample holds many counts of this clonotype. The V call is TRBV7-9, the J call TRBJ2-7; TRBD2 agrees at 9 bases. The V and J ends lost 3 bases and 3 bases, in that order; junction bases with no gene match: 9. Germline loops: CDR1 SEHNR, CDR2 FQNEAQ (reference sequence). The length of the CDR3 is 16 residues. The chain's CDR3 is CASSFPRREGDYEQYF. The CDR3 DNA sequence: TGTGCCAGCAGCTTTCCGAGGCGGGAGGGGGACTACGAGCAGTACTTC.